A selection of T cell receptor beta chains follows, all from one sample in a study of human versus mouse CDR3 diversity and MHC coevolution. The protocol was immunoSEQ multiplex PCR, while the TCRdb copy is restricted to in-frame clones and leaves out a portion. The sample holds 50,000 to 65,000 clones; around 94% are singletons and the top ten take approximately 20%. The sequenced material came from naive CD4+ T cells from blood. These receptors all stem from a person in their sixties in good health. The CDR3 runs from the conserved cysteine through the conserved F or W. The D gene is left open where the match is weak. Clone size appears in some rows only: once, few, many, or a class for an expanded clone.

V gene,J gene,D gene,clone size,CDR3 length,CDR3 DNA,CDR3 protein
TRBV6-5,TRBJ1-3,TRBD1,-,16,TGTGCCAGCAGTTACTCCGGACAGGGTGGCAGAAACACCATATATTTT,CASSYSGQGGRNTIYF
TRBV7-9,TRBJ2-3,-,-,12,TGTGCCAGCAGCTTGCTAGCAGATACGCAGTATTTT,CASSLLADTQYF
TRBV9,TRBJ1-2,-,-,15,TGTGCCAGCAGCGCACAGGGAAGAAGTCTCTATGGCTACACCTTC,CASSAQGRSLYGYTF
TRBV27,TRBJ2-3,-,-,13,TGTGCCAGCAGTTTATCTGTTGGGGGCTCGCAGTATTTT,CASSLSVGGSQYF
TRBV27,TRBJ2-7,TRBD2,-,17,TGTGCCAGCGCTTCGGGACTAGCGGGCGCAACGAACTACGAGCAGTACTTC,CASASGLAGATNYEQYF
TRBV6-9,TRBJ2-5,-,-,14,TGTGCCAGCAGTTATTCGGGCCGTGGGTGGACCCAGTACTTC,CASSYSGRGWTQYF
TRBV7-3,TRBJ2-1,TRBD2,-,15,TGTGCCAGCAGCCGCCGACTAGCGGGCTACAATGAGCAGTTCTTC,CASSRRLAGYNEQFF
TRBV2,TRBJ2-7,TRBD2,-,15,TGTGCCAGCAGAAACGGACTAGCGGACACCTACGAGCAGTACTTC,CASRNGLADTYEQYF
TRBV5-1,TRBJ2-3,TRBD1,-,15,TGCGCCAGCAGCTTGGGGACAGGGGGAACAGATACGCAGTATTTT,CASSLGTGGTDTQYF
TRBV5-4,TRBJ1-2,TRBD1,-,13,TGTGCCAGCAGCCCAGGGGGCGGCTATGGCTACACCTTC,CASSPGGGYGYTF
TRBV7-3,TRBJ1-1,-,-,15,TGTGCCAGCAGCTCCTATGGGGGGGCTCGTACTGAAGCTTTCTTT,CASSSYGGARTEAFF
TRBV9,TRBJ1-2,-,-,19,TGTGCCAGCAGCGTAGACCCTCTATCGGACAGACGTGGTTTTGGTGGCTACACCTTC,CASSVDPLSDRRGFGGYTF
TRBV9,TRBJ1-2,-,-,15,TGTGCCAGCAGCGTAGTGGGGACACTAAACTATGGCTACACCTTC,CASSVVGTLNYGYTF
TRBV5-4,TRBJ2-7,TRBD2,-,15,TGTGCCAGCAGCTTGGATCTAGCGGGGGCCTACGAGCAGTACTTC,CASSLDLAGAYEQYF
TRBV5-4,TRBJ2-2,-,-,15,TGTGCCAGCAGCTTGTACGGAGGGGACACCGGGGAGCTGTTTTTT,CASSLYGGDTGELFF
TRBV25-1,TRBJ2-7,-,-,13,TGTGCCAGCAGTTCTGAAGGGGACTACGAGCAGTACTTC,CASSSEGDYEQYF
TRBV19,TRBJ1-3,-,-,14,TGTGCCAGTAGTACCCGAACAGGGGGAAACACCATATATTTT,CASSTRTGGNTIYF
TRBV27,TRBJ2-7,-,-,14,TGTGCCAGCAGTTTAGGTGCCTACAGCTACGAGCAGTACTTC,CASSLGAYSYEQYF
TRBV9,TRBJ1-1,-,-,17,TGTGCCAGCAGCCCAGCCAGAAACAGGGTGGGGAACACTGAAGCTTTCTTT,CASSPARNRVGNTEAFF
TRBV21-1,TRBJ2-1,-,-,15,TGTGCCAGCAGCTACTCCGGGACAGCCTACAATGAGCAGTTCTTC,CASSYSGTAYNEQFF
TRBV11-3,TRBJ2-2,TRBD1,-,15,TGTGCCAGCAGCCCAGACAGGGCGAACACCGGGGAGCTGTTTTTT,CASSPDRANTGELFF
TRBV2,TRBJ2-1,-,once,14,TGTGCCAGCAGTGCAACCGAGACCTACAATGAGCAGTTCTTC,CASSATETYNEQFF
TRBV2,TRBJ2-2,TRBD2,-,16,TGTGCCAGCAGTCCCCTAGCGGGAGAAAACACCGGGGAGCTGTTTTTT,CASSPLAGENTGELFF
TRBV18,TRBJ2-7,TRBD2,-,14,TGTGCCAGCTCACCGGGACTAGAATCCTACGAGCAGTACTTC,CASSPGLESYEQYF
TRBV15,TRBJ2-3,TRBD2,-,15,TGTGCCGTAAAGCGGGGGGGATCTAGCACAGATACGCAGTATTTT,CAVKRGGSSTDTQYF
TRBV5-1,TRBJ2-7,TRBD1,-,13,TGCGCCAGCAGCTTGGCCGGGACAGACGAGCAGTACTTC,CASSLAGTDEQYF
TRBV11-1,TRBJ2-7,TRBD1,once,15,TGTGCCAGCAGCGGTGACAGGGGGTGGGCCTACGAGCAGTACTTC,CASSGDRGWAYEQYF
TRBV19,TRBJ1-5,-,-,14,TGTGCCAGCACGGACACTCGTCAAAATCAGCCCCAGCATTTT,CASTDTRQNQPQHF
TRBV5-4,TRBJ2-1,TRBD1,-,16,TGTGCCAGCAGCCTCCCCGACAGGGGGTGGTGGAATGAGCAGTTCTTC,CASSLPDRGWWNEQFF
TRBV19,TRBJ2-5,TRBD2,-,15,TGTGCCAGTAGGATGACTAGCGGGGGACAAGAGACCCAGTACTTC,CASRMTSGGQETQYF
TRBV27,TRBJ2-1,-,-,15,TGTGCCAGCAGTCCCAGGGGCTTGACCGTCAATGAGCAGTTCTTC,CASSPRGLTVNEQFF
TRBV5-1,TRBJ1-2,TRBD1,-,13,TGCGCCAGCAGCCTAGGACAGGGAGATGGCTACACCTTC,CASSLGQGDGYTF
TRBV2,TRBJ2-7,-,-,20,TGTGCCAGCAGTGTTCAGGGAGGCCCGCCAGATCGCCTCCGCTCCTACGAGCAGTACTTC,CASSVQGGPPDRLRSYEQYF
TRBV7-3,TRBJ2-3,TRBD2,-,17,TGTGCCAGCAGCTTAAATGGGGGGACTAGCGGCACAGATACGCAGTATTTT,CASSLNGGTSGTDTQYF
TRBV9,TRBJ1-1,TRBD1,once,15,TGTGCCAGCAGCGAGCGGACAGGGGTGAACACTGAAGCTTTCTTT,CASSERTGVNTEAFF
TRBV29-1,TRBJ2-2,-,-,13,TGCAGCGCCGTGAGGGGGGGGGCCGGGGAGCTGTTTTTT,CSAVRGGAGELFF
TRBV23-1,TRBJ2-7,-,-,14,TGCGCCACCCCGAAGGGAGTTTTCGCCTACGAGCAGTACTTC,CATPKGVFAYEQYF
TRBV10-1,TRBJ2-7,TRBD2,-,16,TGCGCCAGCAGCCCACGACTAGCGGGAAGAAGCCACGAGCAGTACTTC,CASSPRLAGRSHEQYF
TRBV19,TRBJ2-2,TRBD1,once,13,TGTGCCAGTTCTGGACAGGGGAACGGGGAGCTGTTTTTT,CASSGQGNGELFF